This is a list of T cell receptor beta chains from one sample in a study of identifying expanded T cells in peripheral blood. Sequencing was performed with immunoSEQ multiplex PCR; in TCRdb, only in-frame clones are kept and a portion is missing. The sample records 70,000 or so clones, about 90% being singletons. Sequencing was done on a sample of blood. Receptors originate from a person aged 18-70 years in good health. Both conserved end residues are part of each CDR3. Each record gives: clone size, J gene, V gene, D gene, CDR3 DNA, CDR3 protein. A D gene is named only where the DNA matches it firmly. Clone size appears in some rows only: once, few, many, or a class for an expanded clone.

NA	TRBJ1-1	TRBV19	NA	TGTGCCAGTAGTATCGTAACGGGCGGTGAAGCTTTCTTT	CASSIVTGGEAFF
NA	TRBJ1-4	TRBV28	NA	TGTGCCAGCAGTTTTCGGATGGGCAGGGCCTTCGAAAAACTGTTTTTT	CASSFRMGRAFEKLFF
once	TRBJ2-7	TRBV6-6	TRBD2	TGTGCCAGCAGTACTAGCGGGGATTTCTACGAGCAGTACTTC	CASSTSGDFYEQYF
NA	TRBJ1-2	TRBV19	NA	TGTGCCAGTGAAAACAGGGAAAGGGATGGCTACACCTTC	CASENRERDGYTF
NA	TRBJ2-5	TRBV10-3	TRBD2	TGTGCCATCAGTGCGAGTGGGACTAGCGGGGACCAAGAGACCCAGTACTTC	CAISASGTSGDQETQYF
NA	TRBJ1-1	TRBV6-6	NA	TGTGCCAGCAGTTATAGTAGAGAGGACACTGAAGCTTTCTTT	CASSYSREDTEAFF
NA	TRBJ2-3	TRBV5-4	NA	TGTGCCAGCAGCTTGGCAGGTAGCTTCACAGATACGCAGTATTTT	CASSLAGSFTDTQYF
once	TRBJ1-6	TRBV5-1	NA	TGCGCCAGCAGCTTGGCCTTAGGTGACCTTGCATCACCCCTCCACTTT	CASSLALGDLASPLHF
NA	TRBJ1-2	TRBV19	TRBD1	TGTGCCAGTAGTAAAACAGGGGGCGACTATGGCTACACCTTC	CASSKTGGDYGYTF
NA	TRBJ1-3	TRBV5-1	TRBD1	TGCGCCAGCAGCTCTGGGACAGGGGGTGGAAACACCATATATTTT	CASSSGTGGGNTIYF
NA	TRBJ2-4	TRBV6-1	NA	TGTGCCAGCAGGGCAGGCCTAGCCAAAAACATTCAGTACTTC	CASRAGLAKNIQYF
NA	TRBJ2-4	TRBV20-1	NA	TGCAGTGCTAGAAACATTCAGTACTTC	CSARNIQYF
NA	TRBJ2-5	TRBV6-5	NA	TGTGCCAGCCGGCGGACCTGGGGAGTCCAAGAGACCCAGTACTTC	CASRRTWGVQETQYF
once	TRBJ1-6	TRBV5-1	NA	TGCGCCAGCACCCTTTCCCCTGGCCAACCCCTCCACTTT	CASTLSPGQPLHF
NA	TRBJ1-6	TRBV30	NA	TGTGCCTGGAGTGTATCTATATCGGGTTTTGACTCACCCCTCCACTTT	CAWSVSISGFDSPLHF
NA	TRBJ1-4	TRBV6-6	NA	TGTGCCAGCAGTTACTCTCCAAACGGTGGAAAACTGTTTTTT	CASSYSPNGGKLFF
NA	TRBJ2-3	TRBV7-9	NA	TGTGCCAGCAGCTATCAACAAGGGGCAGATACGCAGTATTTT	CASSYQQGADTQYF
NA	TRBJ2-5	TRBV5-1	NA	TGCGCCAGCAGCTTGCGGCCGGGGTCCCAAGAGACCCAGTACTTC	CASSLRPGSQETQYF
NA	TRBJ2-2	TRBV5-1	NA	TGCGCCAGCAGCTTGGAGGCGTCGGCGGCCGGGGAGCTGTTTTTT	CASSLEASAAGELFF
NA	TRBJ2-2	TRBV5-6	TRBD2	TGTGCCAGCAGCTTACCGGGACTAGGTGGAGCCGGGGAGCTGTTTTTT	CASSLPGLGGAGELFF
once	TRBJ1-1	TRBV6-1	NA	TGTGCCAGCAGTGGGTTAGGCCTCGCCAACACTGAAGCTTTCTTT	CASSGLGLANTEAFF
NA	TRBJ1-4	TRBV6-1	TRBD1	TGTGCCAGCAGTGGGACAGGGGGCGAGGTCAGGGTACTGTTTTTT	CASSGTGGEVRVLFF
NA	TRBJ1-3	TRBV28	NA	TGTGCCAGCAGTTTTTTGGGGAGCTCTGGAAACACCATATATTTT	CASSFLGSSGNTIYF
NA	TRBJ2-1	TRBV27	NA	TGTGCCAGCAGCCCGGCTCTCCTCCACAATGAGCAGTTCTTC	CASSPALLHNEQFF
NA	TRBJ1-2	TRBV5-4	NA	TGTGCCAGCAGCTTGGTAGGACAGAATGTTAACTATGGCTACACCTTC	CASSLVGQNVNYGYTF
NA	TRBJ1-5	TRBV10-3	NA	TGTGCCATCAGTGACTCTAATCAGCCCCAGCATTTT	CAISDSNQPQHF
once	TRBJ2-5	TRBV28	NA	TGTGCCAGCAGTTTAATCAGCGACAGCCAATCGGAGACCCAGTACTTC	CASSLISDSQSETQYF
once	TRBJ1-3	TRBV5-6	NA	TGTGCCAGCAGCTTTCAGAGACTCTCTGGAAACACCATATATTTT	CASSFQRLSGNTIYF
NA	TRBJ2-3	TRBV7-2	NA	TGTGCCAGCAGCTCCCCCTCTACTAGTGCAGATACGCAGTATTTT	CASSSPSTSADTQYF
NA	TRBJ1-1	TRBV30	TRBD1	TGTGCCTGGGGTCGAGACAGGGGAGGCGAAGCTTTCTTT	CAWGRDRGGEAFF
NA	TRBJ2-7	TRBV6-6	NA	TGTGCCAGCAGTTCCACAGGGCTCTTTCGCGAGCAGTACTTC	CASSSTGLFREQYF
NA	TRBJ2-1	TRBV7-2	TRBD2	TGTGCCAGCAGCCCCATGAGCGGGGTCAATGAGCAGTTCTTC	CASSPMSGVNEQFF
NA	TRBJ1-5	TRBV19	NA	TGTGCCAGTAGTCCATCTAGGGACAATTGGGGCAATCAGCCCCAGCATTTT	CASSPSRDNWGNQPQHF
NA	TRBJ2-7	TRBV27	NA	TGTGCCAGCAGTTTAGGGGCCATTCCGTACGAGCAGTACTTC	CASSLGAIPYEQYF
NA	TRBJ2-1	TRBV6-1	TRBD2	TGTGCCAGCAGTGAGAGGGTAGCGGGGGGGCCGAGTAGATACAATGAGCAGTTCTTC	CASSERVAGGPSRYNEQFF
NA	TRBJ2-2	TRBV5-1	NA	TGCGCCAGCAGTTTGAACACCGGGGAGCTGTTTTTT	CASSLNTGELFF
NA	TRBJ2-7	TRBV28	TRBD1	TGTGCCAGCAGTTTACAGTCCGGGACAGGGGACGAGCAGTACTTC	CASSLQSGTGDEQYF
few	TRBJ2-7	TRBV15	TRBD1	TGTGCCACCAGCAGCGACCTCGGACAGGGAGAGGAGCAGTACTTC	CATSSDLGQGEEQYF
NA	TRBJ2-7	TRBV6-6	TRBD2	TGTGCCAGCAGTTACGGAAGGGGAGGGGCCTACGAGCAGTACTTC	CASSYGRGGAYEQYF
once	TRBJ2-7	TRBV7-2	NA	TGTGCCAGCAGCTTAAAGTCAGAGTTGTCGCATTACGAGCAGTACTTC	CASSLKSELSHYEQYF
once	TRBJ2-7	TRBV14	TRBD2	TGTGCCAGCAGCCAAGGCTTAGCGGGGGGGTACGAGCAGTACTTC	CASSQGLAGGYEQYF
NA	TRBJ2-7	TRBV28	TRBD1	TGTGCCAGCAGCCTCCCGACAGGGGTTCCCTACGAGCAGTACTTC	CASSLPTGVPYEQYF
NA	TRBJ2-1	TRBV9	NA	TGTGCCAGCAGCCGGGATGAACCCTCGGGTGAGCAGTTCTTC	CASSRDEPSGEQFF
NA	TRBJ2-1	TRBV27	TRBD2	TGTGCCAGCAGTCCGCTATACATTGTGGGGACTAGCAGGAACGGTGAGCAGTTCTTC	CASSPLYIVGTSRNGEQFF
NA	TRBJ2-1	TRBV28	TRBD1	TGTGCCGGGGGACAGGGCGGAGGACTGTATGAGCAGTTCTTC	CAGGQGGGLYEQFF
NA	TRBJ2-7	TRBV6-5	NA	TGTGCCAGCAGTTACTGGCCCCCCGGCAGCAACGAGCAGTACTTC	CASSYWPPGSNEQYF
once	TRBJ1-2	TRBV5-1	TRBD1	TGCGCCAGCAGCTTCGGAAGACAGGGGGGAGGTGGCTACACCTTC	CASSFGRQGGGGYTF
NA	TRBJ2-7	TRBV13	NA	TGTGCCAGCAGCGAATTAGGGGCCTACGAGCAGTACTTC	CASSELGAYEQYF
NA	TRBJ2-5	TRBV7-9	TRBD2	TGTGCCAGCAGCTTATCCGGGAGGGGAGAGACCCAGTACTTC	CASSLSGRGETQYF
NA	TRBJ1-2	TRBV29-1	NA	TGCAGCGTTGAAAGGCAGGGTTATGGCTACACCTTC	CSVERQGYGYTF
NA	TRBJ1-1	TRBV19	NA	TGTGCCAGTAGTATGCAGAGGAACACTGAAGCTTTCTTT	CASSMQRNTEAFF
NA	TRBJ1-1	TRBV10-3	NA	TGTGCCATCAGCCAAGGGGGGAACACTGAAGCTTTCTTT	CAISQGGNTEAFF
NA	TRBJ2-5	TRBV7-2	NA	TGTGCCAGCAGCTTAGTTTCCTTTAAAGAGACCCAGTACTTC	CASSLVSFKETQYF